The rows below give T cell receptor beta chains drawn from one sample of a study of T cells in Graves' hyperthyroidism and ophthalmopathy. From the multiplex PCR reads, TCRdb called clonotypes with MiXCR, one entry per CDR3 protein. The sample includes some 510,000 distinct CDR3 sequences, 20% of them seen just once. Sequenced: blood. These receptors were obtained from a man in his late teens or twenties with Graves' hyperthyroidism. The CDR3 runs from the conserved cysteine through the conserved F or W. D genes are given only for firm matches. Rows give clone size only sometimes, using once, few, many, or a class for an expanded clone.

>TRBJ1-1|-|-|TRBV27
TGTGCCAGCAGTTTAAGATGGGGTAGCACTGAAGCTTTCTTT
CASSLRWGSTEAFF
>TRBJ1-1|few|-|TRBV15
TGTGCCACCAGCAGACCCGGTGGCAGCATGAACACTGAAGCTTTCTTT
CATSRPGGSMNTEAFF
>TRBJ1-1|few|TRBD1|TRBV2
TGTGCCAGCAGTGAAGAACAGGGGAGGAACACTGAAGCTTTCTTT
CASSEEQGRNTEAFF
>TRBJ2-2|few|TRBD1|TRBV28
TGTGCCAGCAGTATGACAGGGATTCGGACCGGGGAGCTGTTTTTT
CASSMTGIRTGELFF
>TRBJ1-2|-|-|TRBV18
TGTGCCAGCTCACCTCAGACCGCTGACTATGGCTACACCTTC
CASSPQTADYGYTF
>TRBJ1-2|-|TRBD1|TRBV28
TGTGCCAGCAGTTTATCTTGGACAGGGGGTTGGGGCTACACCTTC
CASSLSWTGGWGYTF
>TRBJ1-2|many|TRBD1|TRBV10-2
TGCGCCAGCAGGGACAGGGGGGCGAACTATGGCTACACCTTC
CASRDRGANYGYTF
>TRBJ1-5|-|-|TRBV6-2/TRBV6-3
TGTGCCAGCAGAGGTACAGGGAATCGGCAGCCCCAGCATTTT
CASRGTGNRQPQHF
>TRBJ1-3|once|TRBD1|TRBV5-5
TGTGCCAGCAAGGGGGCAGGAGGATACACCATATATTTT
CASKGAGGYTIYF
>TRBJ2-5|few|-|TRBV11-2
TGTGCCAGCAGTCTCCGAGGGGTGGAACAAGAGACCCAGTACTTC
CASSLRGVEQETQYF
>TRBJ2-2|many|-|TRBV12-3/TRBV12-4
TGTGCCAGCGCACTTGTGCCGGGAGCCGGGGAGCTGTTTTTT
CASALVPGAGELFF
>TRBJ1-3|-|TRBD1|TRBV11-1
TGTGCCAGCAGCTTAGCAGGCCCCCCGGCAGGGGGCAAGGCTGGAAACACCATATATTTT
CASSLAGPPAGGKAGNTIYF
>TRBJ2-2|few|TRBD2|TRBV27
TGTGCCAGCAGTCAAAGCGGGGGTAACACCGGGGAGCTGTTTTTT
CASSQSGGNTGELFF
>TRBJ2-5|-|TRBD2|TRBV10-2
TGCGCCAGCAGTGAGCTGAGACTAGCGGGGGGCAAAGAGACCCAGTACTTC
CASSELRLAGGKETQYF
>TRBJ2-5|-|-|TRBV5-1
TGCGCCAGCAGCGTAGAGACTATGGGGGAGACCCAGGACTTC
CASSVETMGETQDF
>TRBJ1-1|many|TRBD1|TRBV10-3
TGTGCCGTATTCCGGGACAGGGGGCGGAACACTGAAGCTTTCTTT
CAVFRDRGRNTEAFF
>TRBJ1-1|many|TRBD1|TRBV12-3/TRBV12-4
TGTGCCAGCAGTTTTTACAGGGGTGAAGCTTTCTTT
CASSFYRGEAFF
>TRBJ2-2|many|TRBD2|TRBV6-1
TGTGCCAGCAGTGGGCTAGCGGGGGGCAAAACCGGGGAGCTGTTTTTT
CASSGLAGGKTGELFF
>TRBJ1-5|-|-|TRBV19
TGTGCCAGTAGCTCGGACCGTGATAGCAATCAGCCCCAGCATTTT
CASSSDRDSNQPQHF
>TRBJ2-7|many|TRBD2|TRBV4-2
TGTGCCAGCAGCCAAGATCAGCGGGGGTCCTACGAGCAGTACTTC
CASSQDQRGSYEQYF
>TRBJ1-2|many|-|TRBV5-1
TGCGCCAGCAGAAGGGGAGAGGAGGGCTACACCTTC
CASRRGEEGYTF
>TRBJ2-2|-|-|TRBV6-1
TGTGCCAGCAGTGAAGGGCCGACAGGCAGGGAGCCGTTTTTT
CASSEGPTGREPFF
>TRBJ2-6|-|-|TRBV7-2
TGTGCCAGCAGCCCTTTAAGCTCCAACGTCCTGACTTTC
CASSPLSSNVLTF
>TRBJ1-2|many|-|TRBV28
TGTGCCAGCAGTTTATCCCCTAAGGGCCCGACGTATGGCTACACCTTC
CASSLSPKGPTYGYTF
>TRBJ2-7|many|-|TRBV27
TGTGCCAGCAGTTTTAGGCCCCTAGAAATCTACGAGCAGTACTTC
CASSFRPLEIYEQYF
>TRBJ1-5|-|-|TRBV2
TGTGCCAGCAGTGACACCAGTAGCAATCAGCCCCAGCATTTT
CASSDTSSNQPQHF
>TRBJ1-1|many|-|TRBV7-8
TGTGCCAGCAGCTACATAACGGGGGACACTGAAGCTTTCTTT
CASSYITGDTEAFF
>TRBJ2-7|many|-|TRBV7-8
TGTGCCAGCAGCTTAGGACGGATGGGGCCGGGCCCCTACGAGCAGTACTTC
CASSLGRMGPGPYEQYF
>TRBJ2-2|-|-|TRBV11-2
TGTGCCAGCAGCCACTACGGGGAGCTGTTTTTT
CASSHYGELFF
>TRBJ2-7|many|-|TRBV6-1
TGTGCCAGCAGCCCCGCTGGTGCTGTTGTCAACTACGAGCAGTACTTC
CASSPAGAVVNYEQYF
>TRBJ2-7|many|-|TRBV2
TGTGCCAGCAGTGAAATTGTGAAGAGCTCCTACGAGCAGTACTTC
CASSEIVKSSYEQYF
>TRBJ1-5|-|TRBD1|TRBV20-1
TGCAGTGCTCGCCCCCCAGGGGGGAATCAGCCCCAGCATTTT
CSARPPGGNQPQHF
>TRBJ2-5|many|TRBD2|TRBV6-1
TGTGCCAGTGCTTCGGGGGGCCAAGAGACCCAGTACTTC
CASASGGQETQYF
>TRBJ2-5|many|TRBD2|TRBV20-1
TGCAGTGCTATAGGAGCGGGGGTACAAGAGACCCAGTACTTC
CSAIGAGVQETQYF
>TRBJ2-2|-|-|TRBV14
TGTGCCAGCAGCCAAGAAGTTAACACCGGGGAGCTGTTTTTT
CASSQEVNTGELFF
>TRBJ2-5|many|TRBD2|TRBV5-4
TGTGCCAGCAGCTTGGGGGCAGCGGGGGCTCAAGAGACCCAGTACTTC
CASSLGAAGAQETQYF
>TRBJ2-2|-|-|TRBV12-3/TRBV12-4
TGTGCCAGCAGTTTAGGGTGGGGAAAGGGGTCGGGGACCGGGGAGCTGTTTTTT
CASSLGWGKGSGTGELFF
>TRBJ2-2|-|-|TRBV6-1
TGTGCCAGCACCACAGGGTCCGCGAACACCGGGGAGCTGTTTTTT
CASTTGSANTGELFF
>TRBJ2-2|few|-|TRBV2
TGTGCCAGCAGACCCAGAGAGGCCGGGGAGCTGTTTTTT
CASRPREAGELFF
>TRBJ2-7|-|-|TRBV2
TGTGCCAGCAGGGACCTGCCCGAGCAGTACTTC
CASRDLPEQYF
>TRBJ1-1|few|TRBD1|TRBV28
TGTGCCAGCAGTTTATTCTATACCACCGGCAGGGGGATGAACACTGAAGCTTTCTTT
CASSLFYTTGRGMNTEAFF
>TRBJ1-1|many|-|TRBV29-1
TGCAGCGTTGAAGGCCAATCGGGGAACACTGAAGCTTTCTTT
CSVEGQSGNTEAFF
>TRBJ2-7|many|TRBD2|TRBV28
TGTGCCATCTCTCACTCCGGGGGGGGCTCCTACGAGCAGTACTTC
CAISHSGGGSYEQYF
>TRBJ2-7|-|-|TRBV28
TGTGCCAGCAGTAGACAGTCAGGGGCTCTCTACGAGCAGTACTTC
CASSRQSGALYEQYF
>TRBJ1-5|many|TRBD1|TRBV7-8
TGTGCCAGCAGCACCTTCGGACAGGGTTATCAGCCCCAGCATTTT
CASSTFGQGYQPQHF
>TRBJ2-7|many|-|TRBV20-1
TGCAGTGCTAGAGATTTGCGGGGCCAAAGCTCCTACGAGCAGTACTTC
CSARDLRGQSSYEQYF
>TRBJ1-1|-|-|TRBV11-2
TGTGCCAGCAGCTTAGATCTTGGTGACACTGAAGCTTTCTTT
CASSLDLGDTEAFF